A selection of T cell receptor beta chains follows, all from one sample in a study of human T cells and chemical hapten exposure. TCRdb re-derived calls from the RACE reads in MiXCR, one entry per CDR3 protein. The sample includes around 300,000 distinct CDR3 sequences, 4.5% to 5.5% seen only once; the top ten take over 7%. Here the sequenced sample was whole blood, taken in connection with sensitization to the hapten diphenylcyclopropenone (DPC). These receptors were taken from a woman under 30 with alopecia areata. Some clones in this sample may be carry-over from other donors' samples. Each CDR3 is given with its conserved first and last residue. D genes are given only for firm matches. Expanded clones get a size class; other rows say once, few or many, or leave the size out.

. | many | TRBJ1-2 | TRBV6-5 | CASSLMQGSYGYTF | TGTGCCAGCAGTTTGATGCAGGGGAGCTATGGCTACACCTTC
. | . | TRBJ1-6 | TRBV6-5 | CASSRGVSPLHF | TGTGCCAGCAGCCGGGGGGTTTCACCCCTCCACTTT
. | many | TRBJ1-5 | TRBV20-1 | CSASAAGDQPQHF | TGCAGTGCTAGTGCCGCGGGCGATCAGCCCCAGCATTTT
. | few | TRBJ2-7 | TRBV14 | CASSQYGTGSYEQYF | TGTGCCAGCAGCCAATATGGTACAGGCTCTTACGAGCAGTACTTC
TRBD1 | few | TRBJ2-2 | TRBV7-7 | CASSPTGIGELFF | TGTGCTAGCAGCCCGACAGGGATCGGGGAGCTGTTTTTT
. | many | TRBJ2-3 | TRBV3-1 | CASSQSGGRDADTQYF | TGTGCCAGCAGCCAATCCGGGGGCCGTGACGCAGATACGCAGTATTTT
TRBD1 | few | TRBJ2-5 | TRBV28 | CASSGEGQGKEETQYF | TGTGCCAGCAGTGGGGAAGGACAGGGGAAAGAAGAGACCCAGTACTTC
TRBD1 | . | TRBJ2-3 | TRBV5-6 | CASSWWTGFTDTQYF | TGTGCCAGCAGCTGGTGGACAGGGTTTACAGATACGCAGTATTTT
TRBD1 | . | TRBJ2-7 | TRBV5-8 | CASSYAHSGQGPYEQYF | TGTGCCAGCAGTTACGCTCATTCGGGACAGGGACCCTACGAGCAGTACTTC
. | . | TRBJ1-5 | TRBV20-1 | CSARTSGSNQPQHF | TGCAGTGCTAGGACGTCAGGGAGTAATCAGCCCCAGCATTTT
. | many | TRBJ2-3 | TRBV7-2 | CASSFISTDTQYF | TGTGCCAGCAGCTTTATCAGCACAGATACGCAGTATTTT
. | many | TRBJ2-2 | TRBV24-1 | CATSVSNTGELFF | TGTGCCACCAGTGTGTCAAACACCGGGGAGCTGTTTTTT
. | . | TRBJ2-7 | TRBV9 | CASSVASAAYEQCF | TGTGCCAGCAGCGTCGCGTCGGCGGCCTACGAGCAGTGCTTC
. | . | TRBJ1-1 | TRBV7-9 | CASSLASGDEAFF | TGTGCCAGCAGCTTAGCGTCTGGGGATGAAGCTTTCTTT
. | many | TRBJ1-5 | TRBV6-6 | CASSFGGSNQPQHF | TGTGCCAGCAGTTTTGGGGGTAGCAATCAGCCCCAGCATTTT
TRBD1 | few | TRBJ1-5 | TRBV7-2 | CASRTGHSNQPQHF | TGTGCCAGCCGGACAGGTCATAGCAATCAGCCCCAGCATTTT
. | many | TRBJ2-5 | TRBV7-9 | CASRGGLEETQYF | TGTGCCAGCAGGGGGGGGCTCGAGGAGACCCAGTACTTC
TRBD1 | . | TRBJ2-5 | TRBV5-1 | CASSAPGTGRSETQYF | TGCGCCAGCAGCGCTCCCGGGACAGGGAGATCTGAGACCCAGTACTTC
. | . | TRBJ2-7 | TRBV4-3 | CASSQDRDADYEQYF | TGCGCCAGCAGCCAAGATCGGGATGCAGATTACGAGCAGTACTTC
. | . | TRBJ1-1 | TRBV14 | CASSHGRTIWTEAFF | TGTGCCAGCAGCCACGGACGGACGATTTGGACTGAAGCTTTCTTT
. | many | TRBJ1-2 | TRBV7-9 | CASSLTPDYGYTF | TGTGCCAGCAGCCTCACACCGGACTATGGCTACACCTTC
. | few | TRBJ1-1 | TRBV7-9 | CASSLTPGREAFF | TGTGCCAGCAGCTTAACCCCGGGGAGAGAAGCTTTCTTT
. | . | TRBJ2-7 | TRBV27 | CASSSGAPYSYEQYF | TGTGCCAGCAGTTCGGGGGCACCGTACTCCTACGAGCAGTACTTC
. | few | TRBJ2-2 | TRBV28 | CASKPGKYLGGGELFF | TGTGCCAGCAAGCCCGGGAAATACCTGGGGGGAGGGGAGCTGTTTTTT
TRBD1 | many | TRBJ1-6 | TRBV25-1 | CASSEMGGQGPSPLHF | TGTGCCAGCAGTGAAATGGGTGGACAGGGCCCATCACCCCTCCACTTT
TRBD1 | . | TRBJ1-2 | TRBV4-1 | CASSQDGISGGSGQGNYGYTF | TGCGCCAGCAGCCAAGATGGAATTAGTGGAGGGTCGGGACAGGGAAACTATGGCTACACCTTC
TRBD1 | . | TRBJ1-6 | TRBV12-3/TRBV12-4 | CASSLTGGLDSPLHF | TGTGCCAGCAGCCTGACAGGGGGCCTCGATTCACCCCTCCACTTT
. | few | TRBJ2-3 | TRBV3-1 | CASSITTGSTDTQYF | TGTGCCAGCAGCATTACAACTGGGAGCACAGATACGCAGTATTTT
. | many | TRBJ1-1 | TRBV20-1 | CSARGKGDTEAFF | TGCAGTGCTAGGGGCAAGGGCGACACTGAAGCTTTCTTT
TRBD1 | many | TRBJ2-3 | TRBV4-1 | CASSPTGTGPDTQYF | TGCGCCAGCAGCCCCACCGGGACAGGGCCAGATACGCAGTATTTT
. | few | TRBJ2-4 | TRBV7-3 | CASRSGRDGPNIQYF | TGTGCCAGCAGATCAGGGCGGGACGGTCCAAACATTCAGTACTTC
TRBD2 | . | TRBJ2-1 | TRBV11-3 | CASSLLLRGAYNEQFF | TGTGCCAGCAGCTTACTGTTGCGGGGGGCCTACAATGAGCAGTTCTTC
. | few | TRBJ1-2 | TRBV6-5 | CASARVLTNYGYTF | TGTGCCAGCGCTCGAGTTCTGACAAACTATGGCTACACCTTC
TRBD1 | many | TRBJ2-3 | TRBV12-3/TRBV12-4 | CASRTTGEGDTQYF | TGTGCCAGCCGTACGACAGGGGAAGGAGATACGCAGTATTTT
. | few | TRBJ1-2 | TRBV3-1 | CASSQVVSGYTF | TGTGCCAGCAGCCAAGTAGTATCGGGCTACACCTTC
TRBD2 | . | TRBJ2-3 | TRBV12-3/TRBV12-4 | CASSPDRLADATDTQYF | TGTGCCAGCAGCCCAGACAGACTAGCAGATGCTACAGATACGCAGTATTTT
. | many | TRBJ2-3 | TRBV29-1 | CSVEVAGVQYF | TGCAGCGTTGAAGTGGCAGGGGTTCAGTATTTT
. | once | TRBJ2-3 | TRBV29-1 | CRVTLSGSTDTQYF | TGCAGAGTTACACTTAGCGGTAGCACAGATACGCAGTATTTT
. | . | TRBJ1-1 | TRBV7-9 | CASRDRTGNTEAFF | TGTGCCAGCAGGGACCGGACCGGAAACACTGAAGCTTTCTTT
TRBD2 | few | TRBJ2-3 | TRBV5-5 | CASSLLVAGGGSTDTQYF | TGTGCCAGCAGCTTGTTGGTAGCGGGGGGCGGGAGCACAGATACGCAGTATTTT
. | few | TRBJ1-6 | TRBV6-6 | CASSYRDNGGSPLHF | TGTGCCAGCAGTTACCGAGACAATGGTGGTTCACCCCTCCACTTT
. | many | TRBJ1-4 | TRBV15 | CATSREAGINEKLFF | TGTGCCACCAGCAGAGAGGCAGGAATAAATGAAAAACTGTTTTTT
. | many | TRBJ1-2 | TRBV5-4 | CASSLDRTYGYTF | TGTGCCAGCAGCTTGGACAGGACCTATGGCTACACCTTC
TRBD1 | many | TRBJ1-6 | TRBV28 | CASSRQGDSPLHF | TGTGCCAGCAGTCGACAGGGTGATTCACCCCTCCACTTT
. | few | TRBJ1-1 | TRBV2 | CASSEAMGTEAFF | TGTGCCAGCAGTGAAGCGATGGGCACTGAAGCTTTCTTT
. | few | TRBJ1-3 | TRBV7-3 | CASSLTGGPIYF | TGTGCCAGCAGCTTAACCGGGGGACCCATATATTTT
TRBD1 | . | TRBJ2-7 | TRBV28 | CASSLSTGTVSSYEQYF | TGTGCCAGCAGTTTGTCTACGGGGACAGTTAGCTCCTACGAGCAGTACTTC
TRBD1 | many | TRBJ1-1 | TRBV3-1 | CASSLGQGVGTEAFF | TGTGCCAGCAGCCTGGGACAGGGAGTAGGAACTGAAGCTTTCTTT
. | many | TRBJ1-6 | TRBV5-1 | CASSLSQGNSPLHF | TGCGCCAGCAGCTTGTCCCAGGGGAATTCACCCCTCCACTTT
. | few | TRBJ2-7 | TRBV27 | CASTGQDSSYEQYF | TGTGCCAGCACTGGGCAGGACAGCTCCTACGAGCAGTACTTC
TRBD2 | few | TRBJ2-3 | TRBV3-1 | CASSHGGTSGTDTQYF | TGTGCCAGCAGCCATGGCGGGACTAGCGGCACAGATACGCAGTATTTT
TRBD1 | . | TRBJ1-2 | TRBV18 | CASSPTGTVVYGYTF | TGTGCCAGCTCACCTACCGGGACAGTTGTCTATGGCTACACCTTC
. | many | TRBJ1-1 | TRBV4-1 | CASSQDPEPWFSEAFF | TGCGCCAGCAGCCAAGATCCGGAGCCGTGGTTTAGTGAAGCTTTCTTT
. | . | TRBJ1-1 | TRBV7-2 | CASSLQLTGEAFF | TGTGCCAGCAGCCTCCAATTGACAGGTGAAGCTTTCTTT
TRBD1 | few | TRBJ2-7 | TRBV5-1 | CASSLRPGGAEQYF | TGCGCCAGCAGCTTAAGGCCAGGGGGTGCCGAGCAGTACTTC
. | many | TRBJ2-3 | TRBV7-9 | CASSWLASTDTQYF | TGTGCCAGCAGCTGGCTAGCCAGCACAGATACGCAGTATTTT
. | . | TRBJ1-5 | TRBV6-1 | CASSETSNQPQHF | TGTGCCAGCAGTGAGACGAGCAATCAGCCCCAGCATTTT
. | few | TRBJ2-7 | TRBV4-1 | CASSQVGVRYEQYF | TGCGCCAGCAGCCAAGTGGGCGTTCGGTACGAGCAGTACTTC
. | few | TRBJ1-1 | TRBV6-5 | CASSYYPKPSMNTEAFF | TGTGCCAGCAGTTACTACCCTAAACCTTCGATGAACACTGAAGCTTTCTTT